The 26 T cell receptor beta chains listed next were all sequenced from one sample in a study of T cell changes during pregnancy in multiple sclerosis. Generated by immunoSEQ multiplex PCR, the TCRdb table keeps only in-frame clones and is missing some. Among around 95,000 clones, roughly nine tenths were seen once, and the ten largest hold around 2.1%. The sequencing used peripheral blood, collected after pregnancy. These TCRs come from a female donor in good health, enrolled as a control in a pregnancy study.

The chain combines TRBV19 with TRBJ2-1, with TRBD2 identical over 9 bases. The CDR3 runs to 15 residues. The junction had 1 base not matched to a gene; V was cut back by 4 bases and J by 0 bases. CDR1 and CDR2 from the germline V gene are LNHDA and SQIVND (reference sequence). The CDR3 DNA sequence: TGTGCCAGTAGTACGACTAGCGGCTCCTACAATGAGCAGTTCTTC. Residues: CASSTTSGSYNEQFF.

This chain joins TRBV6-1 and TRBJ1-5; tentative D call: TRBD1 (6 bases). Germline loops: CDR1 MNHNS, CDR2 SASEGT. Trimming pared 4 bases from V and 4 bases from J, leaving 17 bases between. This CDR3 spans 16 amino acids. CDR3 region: CASSGETRGWNQPQHF. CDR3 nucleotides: TGTGCCAGCAGTGGAGAGACGAGGGGGTGGAATCAGCCCCAGCATTTT.

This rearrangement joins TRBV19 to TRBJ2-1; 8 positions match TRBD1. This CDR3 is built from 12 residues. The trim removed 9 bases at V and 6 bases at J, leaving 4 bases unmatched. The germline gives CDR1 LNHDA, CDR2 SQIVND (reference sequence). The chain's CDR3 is CASRQGRNEQFF. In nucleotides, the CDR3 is TGTGCCAGCCGACAGGGGCGCAATGAGCAGTTCTTC.

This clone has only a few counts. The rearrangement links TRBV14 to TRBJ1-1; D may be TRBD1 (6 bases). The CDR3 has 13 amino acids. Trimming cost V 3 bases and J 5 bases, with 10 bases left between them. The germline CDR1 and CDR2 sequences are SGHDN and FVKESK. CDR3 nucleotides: TGTGCCAGCAGCCAGAACAGGGCTACTGAAGCTTTCTTT. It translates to CASSQNRATEAFF.

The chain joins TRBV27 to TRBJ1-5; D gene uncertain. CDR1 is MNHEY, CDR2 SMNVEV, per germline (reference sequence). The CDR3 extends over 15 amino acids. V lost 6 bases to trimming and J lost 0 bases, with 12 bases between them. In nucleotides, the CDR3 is TGTGCCAGCAGGCCTGACACGTATAGCAATCAGCCCCAGCATTTT. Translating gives CASRPDTYSNQPQHF.

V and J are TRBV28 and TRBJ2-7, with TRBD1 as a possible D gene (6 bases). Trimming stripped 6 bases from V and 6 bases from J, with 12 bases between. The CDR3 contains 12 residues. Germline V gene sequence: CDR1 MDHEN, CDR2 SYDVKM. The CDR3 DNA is TGTGCCAGCAGAGGTCTAGGGGGCGAGCAGTACTTC. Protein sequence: CASRGLGGEQYF.

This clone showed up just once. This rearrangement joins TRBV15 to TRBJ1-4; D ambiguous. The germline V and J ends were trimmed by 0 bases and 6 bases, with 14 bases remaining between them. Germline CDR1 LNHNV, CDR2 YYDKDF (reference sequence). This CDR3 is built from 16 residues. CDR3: CATSRDLGGSHEKLFF. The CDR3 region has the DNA TGTGCCACCAGCAGAGATCTTGGAGGATCTCATGAAAAACTGTTTTTT.

This chain's CDR3 is CASSKGLEGTYNEQFF. Written as DNA, the CDR3 is TGTGCCAGCAGCAAAGGACTGGAGGGTACCTACAATGAGCAGTTCTTC. The V call is TRBV7-8, the J call TRBJ2-1; D might be TRBD2 (6 bases). The CDR3 length is 16 residues. Per germline, CDR1 SGHVS and CDR2 FQNEAQ. V lost 5 bases and J lost 2, with 16 bases in between.

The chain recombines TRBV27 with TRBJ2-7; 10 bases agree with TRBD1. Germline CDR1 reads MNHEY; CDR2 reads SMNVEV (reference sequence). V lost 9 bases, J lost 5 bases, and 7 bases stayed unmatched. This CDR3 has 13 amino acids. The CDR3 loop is CASKGTGADEQYF. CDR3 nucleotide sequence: TGTGCCAGTAAAGGGACAGGGGCTGACGAGCAGTACTTC.

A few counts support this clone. CDR3 in amino acids: CAWSVNRDTEAFF. As DNA, the CDR3 is TGTGCCTGGAGCGTTAATCGAGACACTGAAGCTTTCTTT. The J gene is TRBJ1-1, the V gene TRBV30; D is uncertain. The germline gives CDR1 GTSNPN, CDR2 SVGIG (reference sequence). The V end lost 3 bases, the J end lost 3 bases, and 11 bases lay between the germline ends. This CDR3 spans 13 amino acids.

CDR3 DNA sequence: TGTGCCAGTAGTACGGGGGGCGCGTTCACTGAAGCTTTCTTT. This codes for CASSTGGAFTEAFF. This chain connects TRBV19 to TRBJ1-1, with D maybe TRBD1 (6 bases). In germline, CDR1 is LNHDA, CDR2 SQIVND (reference sequence). The length of the CDR3 is 14 residues. V was cut by 4 bases and J by 4 bases, with 13 bases left in between.

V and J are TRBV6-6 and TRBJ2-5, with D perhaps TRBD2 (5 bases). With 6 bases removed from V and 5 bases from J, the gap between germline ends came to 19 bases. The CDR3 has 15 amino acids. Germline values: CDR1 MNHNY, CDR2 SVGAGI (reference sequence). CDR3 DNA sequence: TGTGCCAGCAGCAGACAAGGACTCACCCAGGAGACCCAGTACTTC. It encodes CASSRQGLTQETQYF.

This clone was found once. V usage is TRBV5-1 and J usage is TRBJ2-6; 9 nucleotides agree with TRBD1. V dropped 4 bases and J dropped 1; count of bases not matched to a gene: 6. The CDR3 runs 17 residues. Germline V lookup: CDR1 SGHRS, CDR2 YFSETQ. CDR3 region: CASSAGTGHSGANVLTF. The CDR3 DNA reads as TGCGCCAGCAGCGCCGGGACAGGGCATTCTGGGGCCAACGTCCTGACTTTC.

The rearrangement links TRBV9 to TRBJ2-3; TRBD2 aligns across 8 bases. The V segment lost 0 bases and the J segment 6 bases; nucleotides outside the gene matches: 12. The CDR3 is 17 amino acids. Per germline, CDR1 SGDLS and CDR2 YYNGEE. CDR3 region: CASSVGAGGHNLDTQYF. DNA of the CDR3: TGTGCCAGCAGCGTAGGGGCGGGGGGTCATAATCTGGATACGCAGTATTTT.

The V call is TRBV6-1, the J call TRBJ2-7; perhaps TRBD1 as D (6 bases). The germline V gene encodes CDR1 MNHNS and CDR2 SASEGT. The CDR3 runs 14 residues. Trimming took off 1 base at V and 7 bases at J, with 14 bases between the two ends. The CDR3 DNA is TGTGCCAGCAGTGAAGGAGTTGGCAGGGGAGAGCAGTACTTC. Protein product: CASSEGVGRGEQYF.

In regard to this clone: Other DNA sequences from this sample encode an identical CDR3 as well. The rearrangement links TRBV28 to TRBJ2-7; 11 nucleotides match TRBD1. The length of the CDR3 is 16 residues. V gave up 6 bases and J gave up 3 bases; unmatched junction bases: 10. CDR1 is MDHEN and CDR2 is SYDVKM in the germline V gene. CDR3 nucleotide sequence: TGTGCCAGCAGCCGAATTGGACAGGGGGCATTCTACGAGCAGTACTTC. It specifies CASSRIGQGAFYEQYF.

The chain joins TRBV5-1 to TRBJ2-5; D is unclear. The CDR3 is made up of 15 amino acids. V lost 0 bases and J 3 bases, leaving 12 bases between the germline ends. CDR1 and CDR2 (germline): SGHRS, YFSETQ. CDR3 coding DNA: TGCGCCAGCAGCTTGGGCTGGCCAGGTGAAGAGACCCAGTACTTC. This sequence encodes CASSLGWPGEETQYF.

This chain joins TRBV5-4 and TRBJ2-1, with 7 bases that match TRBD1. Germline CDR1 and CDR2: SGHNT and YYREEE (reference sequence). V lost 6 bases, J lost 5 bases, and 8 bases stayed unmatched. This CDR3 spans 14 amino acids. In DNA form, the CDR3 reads TGTGCCAGCAACCTGGGACAGAAAAACAATGAGCAGTTCTTC. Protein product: CASNLGQKNNEQFF.

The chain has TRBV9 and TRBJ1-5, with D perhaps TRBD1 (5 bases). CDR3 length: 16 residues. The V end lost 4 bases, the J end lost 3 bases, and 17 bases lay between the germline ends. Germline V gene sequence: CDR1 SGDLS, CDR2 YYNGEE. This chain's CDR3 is CASSTQAGDHNQPQHF. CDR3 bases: TGTGCCAGCAGCACCCAGGCGGGGGACCACAATCAGCCCCAGCATTTT.

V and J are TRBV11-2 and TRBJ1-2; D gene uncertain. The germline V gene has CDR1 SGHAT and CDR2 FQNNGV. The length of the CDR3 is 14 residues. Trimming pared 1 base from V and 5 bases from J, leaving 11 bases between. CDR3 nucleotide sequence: TGTGCCAGCAGCTTAGTTACAGCAAGATATGGCTACACCTTC. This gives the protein CASSLVTARYGYTF.

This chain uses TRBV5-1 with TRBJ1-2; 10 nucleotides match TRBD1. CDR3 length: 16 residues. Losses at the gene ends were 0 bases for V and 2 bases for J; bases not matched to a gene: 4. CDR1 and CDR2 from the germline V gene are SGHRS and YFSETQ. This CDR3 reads CASSLAGTGENYGYTF. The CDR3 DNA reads TGCGCCAGCAGCTTGGCCGGGACAGGGGAAAACTATGGCTACACCTTC. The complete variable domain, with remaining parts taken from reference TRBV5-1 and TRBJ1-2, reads KAGVTQTPRYLIKTRGQQVTLSCSPISGHRSVSWYQQTPGQGLQFLFEYFSETQRNKGNFPGRFSGRQFSNSRSEMNVSTLELGDSALYLCASSLAGTGENYGYTFGSGTRLTVV.

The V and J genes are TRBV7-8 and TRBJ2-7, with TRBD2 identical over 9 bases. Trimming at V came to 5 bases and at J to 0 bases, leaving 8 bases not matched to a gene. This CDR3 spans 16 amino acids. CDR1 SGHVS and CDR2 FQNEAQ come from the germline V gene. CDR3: CASSLLAGARSYEQYF. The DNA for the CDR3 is TGTGCCAGCAGCCTACTAGCGGGCGCCCGCTCCTACGAGCAGTACTTC. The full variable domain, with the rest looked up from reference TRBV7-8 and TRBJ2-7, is GAGVSQSPRYKVAKRGQDVALRCDPISGHVSLFWYQQALGQGPEFLTYFQNEAQLDKSGLPSDRFFAERPEGSVSTLKIQRTQQEDSAVYLCASSLLAGARSYEQYFGPGTRLTVT.

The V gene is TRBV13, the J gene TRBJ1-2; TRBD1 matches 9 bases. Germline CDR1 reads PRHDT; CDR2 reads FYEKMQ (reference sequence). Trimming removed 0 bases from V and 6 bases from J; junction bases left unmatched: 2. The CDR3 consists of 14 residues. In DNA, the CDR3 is TGTGCCAGCAGCTTAGGGACAGGGGGAGATGGCTACACCTTC. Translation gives CASSLGTGGDGYTF.

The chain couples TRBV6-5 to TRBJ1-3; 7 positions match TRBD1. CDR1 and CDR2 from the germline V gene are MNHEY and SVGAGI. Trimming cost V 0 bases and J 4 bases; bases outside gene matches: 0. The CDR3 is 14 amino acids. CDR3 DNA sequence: TGTGCCAGCAGTTACTCGACAGGGGGAAACACCATATATTTT. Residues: CASSYSTGGNTIYF.

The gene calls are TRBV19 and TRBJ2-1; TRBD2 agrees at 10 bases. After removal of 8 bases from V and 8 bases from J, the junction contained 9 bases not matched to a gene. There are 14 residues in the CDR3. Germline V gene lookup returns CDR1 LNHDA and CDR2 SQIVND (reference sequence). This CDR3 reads CASLKRGGLDEQFF. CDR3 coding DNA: TGTGCCAGTTTAAAGCGGGGGGGCCTGGATGAGCAGTTCTTC. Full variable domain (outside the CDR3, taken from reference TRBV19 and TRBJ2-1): DGGITQSPKYLFRKEGQNVTLSCEQNLNHDAMYWYRQDPGQGLRLIYYSQIVNDFQKGDIAEGYSVSREKKESFPLTVTSAQKNPTAFYLCASLKRGGLDEQFFGPGTRLTVL.

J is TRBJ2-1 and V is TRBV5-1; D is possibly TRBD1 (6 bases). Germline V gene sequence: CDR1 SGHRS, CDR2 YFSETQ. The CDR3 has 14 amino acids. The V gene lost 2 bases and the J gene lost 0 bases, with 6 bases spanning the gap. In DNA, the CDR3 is TGCGCCAGCAGCTTAGGGGGCTCCTACAATGAGCAGTTCTTC. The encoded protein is CASSLGGSYNEQFF.